What follows are 5 T cell receptor beta chains derived from one specimen sequenced in a study of T cell responses to AZD1222 COVID-19 vaccine. Method: immunoSEQ multiplex PCR; TCRdb's copy keeps in-frame clones and lacks some. The profile shows some 120,000 clones, approximately 86% of them singletons. Sequencing used peripheral blood, obtained on day 0 of AZD1222 vaccination. These TCRs come from an adult in good health.

The chain links TRBV29-1 to TRBJ1-5; TRBD1 might be the D (5 bases). CDR1 and CDR2 (germline): SQVTM, ANQGSEA. The CDR3 length is 13 residues. With 1 base removed from V and 9 bases from J, the gap between germline ends came to 13 bases. For the CDR3, the DNA is TGCAGCGTTGAAGGCGGAAGTGGGGGGCCCCAGCATTTT. It yields the protein CSVEGGSGGPQHF.

This rearrangement joins TRBV5-1 to TRBJ2-1; D remains unclear. CDR1 is SGHRS and CDR2 is YFSETQ in the germline V gene. Trimming took off 0 bases at V and 8 bases at J, with 12 bases between the two ends. This CDR3 is 14 amino acids long. CDR3 sequence (DNA): TGCGCCAGCAGCTTGGGACGGCTAAGCGATGAGCAGTTCTTC. This gives the protein CASSLGRLSDEQFF.

The V gene is TRBV5-6, the J gene TRBJ1-5, with unresolved D. Trimming removed 0 bases from V and 2 bases from J, with 12 bases in between. Looked up from germline, CDR1 is SGHDT and CDR2 is YYEEEE. The length of the CDR3 is 16 residues. The CDR3 nucleotides are TGTGCCAGCAGCTTGGCCGGTTACAGCGGCAATCAGCCCCAGCATTTT. Protein: CASSLAGYSGNQPQHF. Together with reference TRBV5-6 and TRBJ1-5, the CDR3 gives the full variable domain: DAGVTQSPTHLIKTRGQQVTLRCSPKSGHDTVSWYQQALGQGPQFIFQYYEEEERQRGNFPDRFSGHQFPNYSSELNVNALLLGDSALYLCASSLAGYSGNQPQHFGDGTRLSIL.

The chain couples TRBV7-9 to TRBJ1-5; D perhaps matches TRBD1 (6 bases). In germline, CDR1 is SEHNR, CDR2 FQNEAQ (reference sequence). The CDR3 runs 15 residues. V was cut by 5 bases and J by 6 bases, with 17 bases left in between. CDR3 protein: CASSTGPGRGQPQHF. CDR3 sequence (DNA): TGTGCCAGCAGCACAGGGCCCGGGCGCGGTCAGCCCCAGCATTTT. Filled out from reference TRBV7-9 and TRBJ1-5, the complete variable domain reads DTGVSQNPRHKITKRGQNVTFRCDPISEHNRLYWYRQTLGQGPEFLTYFQNEAQLEKSRLLSDRFSAERPKGSFSTLEIQRTEQGDSAMYLCASSTGPGRGQPQHFGDGTRLSIL.

The rearrangement joins TRBV10-3 to TRBJ1-6; tentatively, D is TRBD1 (6 bases). V gave up 6 bases and J gave up 7 bases, with 10 bases separating them. The CDR3 consists of 13 residues. Germline V lookup: CDR1 ENHRY, CDR2 SYGVKD. CDR3 sequence: CAIRDSRNSPLHF. For the CDR3, the DNA is TGTGCCATCAGGGACAGTAGGAATTCACCCCTCCACTTT.